This passage covers 5 T cell receptor beta chains from one sample sequenced in a study of PD-1 blockade in classical Hodgkin lymphoma. Exposure to brentuximab vedotin varied, and each patient had relapsed following autologous stem cell transplantation. Generated by immunoSEQ multiplex PCR, the TCRdb table keeps only in-frame clones and is missing some. The data contain tens of thousands of clones, about nine tenths of them singletons. This specimen was peripheral blood mononuclear cells (PBMCs), taken at baseline. Every receptor here comes from a human donor with classical Hodgkin lymphoma.

This chain connects TRBV7-9 to TRBJ1-4, with D uncertain. Per the germline V gene, CDR1 is SEHNR and CDR2 is FQNEAQ (reference sequence). This CDR3 region has 12 residues. The V end was cut by 1 base, the J end by 8 bases, with 5 bases between. CDR3 sequence reads: CASSLVGEKLFF. DNA of the CDR3: TGTGCCAGCAGCTTAGTAGGAGAAAAACTGTTTTTT.

This rearrangement joins TRBV5-6 to TRBJ2-7; TRBD1 matches 7 bases. CDR1 is SGHDT, CDR2 YYEEEE, per germline. V was pared by 4 bases and J by 3 bases, with 16 bases of the junction left unmatched. The CDR3 is 17 amino acids. In DNA form, the CDR3 reads TGTGCCAGCAGCACTTGGCGACAGGGCTACACCCACTACGAGCAGTACTTC. Amino acids: CASSTWRQGYTHYEQYF.

This clone has just one count. V is TRBV21-1 and J is TRBJ2-2. TRBV21-1 is designated a pseudogene. The CDR3 is made up of 15 amino acids. CDR3 protein: CASSKVGGRGGELFF. CDR3 DNA: TGTGCCAGCAGCAAAGTTGGGGGGCGCGGCGGGGAGCTGTTTTTT.

The chain links TRBV4-2 to TRBJ1-1; weak D call: TRBD1 (5 bases). In germline, CDR1 is LGHNA, CDR2 YNFKEQ. This CDR3 is 18 amino acids long. Trimming removed 0 bases at V and 0 bases at J, with 17 bases between. The CDR3 reads CASSQDPWDGGMNTEAFF. The CDR3 nucleotides are TGTGCCAGCAGCCAAGATCCCTGGGACGGGGGAATGAACACTGAAGCTTTCTTT.

V and J are TRBV6-5 and TRBJ2-1; maybe TRBD2 (6 bases). The CDR3 is 14 amino acids. The germline V gene encodes CDR1 MNHEY and CDR2 SVGAGI. Trimming stripped 8 bases from V and 5 bases from J, with 16 bases between. The CDR3 DNA reads TGTGCCAGCCTACGCCGTAGCGGTAACAATGAGCAGTTCTTC. Translating it yields CASLRRSGNNEQFF.